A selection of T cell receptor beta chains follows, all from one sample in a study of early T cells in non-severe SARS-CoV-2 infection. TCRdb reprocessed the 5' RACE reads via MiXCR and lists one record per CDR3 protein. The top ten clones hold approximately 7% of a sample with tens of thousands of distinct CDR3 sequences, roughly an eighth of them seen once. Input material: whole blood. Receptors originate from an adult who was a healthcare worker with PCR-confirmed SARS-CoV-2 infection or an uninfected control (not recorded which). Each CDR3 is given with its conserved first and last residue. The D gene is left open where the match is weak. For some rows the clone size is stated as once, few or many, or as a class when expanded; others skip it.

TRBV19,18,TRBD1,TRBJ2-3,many,CASSTGQGSARSTDTQYF,TGTGCCAGTAGTACTGGACAGGGGTCGGCTCGGAGCACAGATACGCAGTATTTT
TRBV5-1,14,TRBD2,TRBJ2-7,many,CASKDPGGDYEQYF,TGCGCCAGCAAGGACCCGGGAGGAGACTACGAGCAGTACTTC
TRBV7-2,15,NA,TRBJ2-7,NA,CASSLDSLSSYEQYF,TGTGCCAGCAGCTTAGACAGTTTAAGCTCCTACGAGCAGTACTTC
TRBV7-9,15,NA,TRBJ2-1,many,CASSFGQGTYNEQFF,TGTGCCAGCAGCTTTGGGCAGGGGACGTACAATGAGCAGTTCTTC
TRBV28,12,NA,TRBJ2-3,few,CASSLIADTQYF,TGTGCCAGCAGTTTGATCGCAGATACGCAGTATTTT
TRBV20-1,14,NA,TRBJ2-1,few,CSARNPSKGNEQFF,TGCAGTGCTAGAAACCCGAGCAAGGGGAATGAGCAGTTCTTC
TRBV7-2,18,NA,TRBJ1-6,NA,CASSLDRYWADNNSPLHF,TGTGCCAGCAGCTTAGATCGATATTGGGCGGACAATAATTCACCCCTCCACTTT
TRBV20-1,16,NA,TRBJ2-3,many,CSAEEGTVKLGDTQYF,TGCAGTGCTGAGGAGGGGACAGTTAAATTGGGGGATACGCAGTATTTT
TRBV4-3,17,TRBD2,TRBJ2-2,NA,CASSLRRESGRAGELFF,TGCGCCAGCAGCCTTCGCCGCGAGAGCGGGAGGGCCGGGGAGCTGTTTTTT
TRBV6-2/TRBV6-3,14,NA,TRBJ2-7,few,CASSQAGSLYEQYF,TGTGCCAGCAGCCAGGCCGGGTCCCTATACGAGCAGTACTTC
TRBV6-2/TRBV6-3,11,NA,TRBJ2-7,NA,CASSYSAEIYF,TGTGCCAGCAGTTACTCGGCGGAAATTTACTTC
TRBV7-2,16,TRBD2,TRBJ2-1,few,CASTLGGGRASNEQFF,TGTGCCAGCACCCTAGGGGGCGGGAGGGCGTCCAATGAGCAGTTCTTC
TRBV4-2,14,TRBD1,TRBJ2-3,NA,CASSQDHRGDTQYF,TGTGCCAGCAGCCAAGATCACAGGGGGGATACGCAGTATTTT
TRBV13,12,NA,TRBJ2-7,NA,CASSPGWDEQYF,TGTGCCAGCAGCCCGGGGTGGGACGAGCAGTACTTC
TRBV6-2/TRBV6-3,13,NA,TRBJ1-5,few,CASSERRLQPQHF,TGTGCCAGCAGCGAACGACGTCTTCAGCCCCAGCATTTT
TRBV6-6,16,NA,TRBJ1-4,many,CASSYSTGMANEKLFF,TGTGCCAGCAGTTACTCAACGGGGATGGCTAATGAAAAACTGTTTTTT
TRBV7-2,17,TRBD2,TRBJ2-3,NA,CASSLGIRRGSPDTQYF,TGTGCCAGCAGCTTAGGGATAAGGCGGGGGAGTCCAGATACGCAGTATTTT
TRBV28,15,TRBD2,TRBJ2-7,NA,CASSLAGVVTYEQYF,TGTGCCAGCAGTTTGGCGGGAGTAGTAACCTACGAGCAGTACTTC
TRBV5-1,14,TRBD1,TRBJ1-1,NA,CASSWDTGVTEAFF,TGCGCCAGCAGCTGGGATACAGGGGTAACTGAAGCTTTCTTT
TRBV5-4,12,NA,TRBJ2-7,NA,CASSLVPYEQYF,TGTGCCAGCAGCTTGGTCCCCTACGAGCAGTACTTC
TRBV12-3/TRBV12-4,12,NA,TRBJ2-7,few,CASSLTRGEQYF,TGTGCCAGCAGTTTAACACGGGGCGAGCAGTACTTC
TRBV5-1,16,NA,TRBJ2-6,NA,CASSRGRGAGANVLTF,TGCGCCAGCAGCCGCGGCAGGGGAGCTGGGGCCAACGTCCTGACTTTC
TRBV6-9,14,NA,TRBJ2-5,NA,CASSYPTTGETQYF,TGTGCCAGCAGTTACCCGACGACGGGGGAGACCCAGTACTTC
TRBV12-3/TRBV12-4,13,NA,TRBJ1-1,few,CASSLVEGGHAFF,TGTGCCAGCAGTTTAGTCGAGGGGGGTCATGCTTTCTTT
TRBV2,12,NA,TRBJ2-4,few,CATGTFENIQYF,TGTGCCACCGGGACATTTGAAAACATTCAGTACTTC
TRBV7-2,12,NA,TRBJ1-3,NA,CASSLTGNTIYF,TGTGCCAGCAGCCTTACTGGAAACACCATATATTTT
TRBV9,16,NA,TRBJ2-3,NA,CASSPWGPIGADTQYF,TGTGCCAGCAGCCCATGGGGCCCTATTGGGGCAGATACGCAGTATTTT
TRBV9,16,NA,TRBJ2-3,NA,CASSVGVTTSTDTQYF,TGTGCCAGCAGCGTAGGGGTGACAACTAGCACAGATACGCAGTATTTT
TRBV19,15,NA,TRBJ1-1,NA,CAITPTVGMNTEAFF,TGTGCCATCACCCCGACAGTGGGCATGAACACTGAAGCTTTCTTT
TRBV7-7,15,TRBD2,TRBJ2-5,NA,CASSRTSGGGETQYF,TGTGCTAGCAGCCGGACTAGCGGAGGCGGGGAGACCCAGTACTTC
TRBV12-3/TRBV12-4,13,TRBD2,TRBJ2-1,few,CASSLTSGRKQFF,TGTGCCAGCAGCCTGACTAGCGGGAGAAAGCAGTTCTTC
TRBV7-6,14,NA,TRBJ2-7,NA,CASSLNQGGWEQYF,TGTGCCAGCAGCTTAAACCAGGGGGGCTGGGAGCAGTACTTC
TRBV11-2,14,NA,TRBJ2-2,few,CASSFYRNTGELFF,TGTGCCAGCAGCTTCTACAGAAACACCGGGGAGCTGTTTTTT
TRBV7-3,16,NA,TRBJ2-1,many,CASSPSRGGIFGEQFF,TGTGCCAGCAGCCCTTCCCGGGGCGGGATCTTCGGTGAGCAGTTCTTC
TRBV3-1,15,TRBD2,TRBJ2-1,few,CASSQFSGRRGEQFF,TGTGCCAGCAGCCAATTTAGCGGGAGGAGGGGTGAGCAGTTCTTC
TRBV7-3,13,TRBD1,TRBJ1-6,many,CASSLQGDSPLHF,TGTGCCAGCAGCTTACAGGGGGATTCACCCCTCCACTTT
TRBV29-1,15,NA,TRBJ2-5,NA,CSVEPPWRPQETQYF,TGCAGCGTTGAGCCACCATGGAGACCCCAAGAGACCCAGTACTTC
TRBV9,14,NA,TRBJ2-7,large,CASSAGDSSYEQYF,TGTGCCAGCAGCGCGGGGGACTCCTCCTACGAGCAGTACTTC
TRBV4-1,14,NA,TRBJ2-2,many,CASSPGLSTGELFF,TGCGCCAGCAGCCCGGGACTTTCCACCGGGGAGCTGTTTTTT
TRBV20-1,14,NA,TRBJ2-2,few,CSASRSLNTGELFF,TGCAGTGCTAGTCGCAGCCTGAACACCGGGGAGCTGTTTTTT
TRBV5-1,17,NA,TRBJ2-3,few,CASSSSVGSGETDTQYF,TGCGCCAGCAGCTCTAGCGTAGGTAGCGGTGAAACAGATACGCAGTATTTT
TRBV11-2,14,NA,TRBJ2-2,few,CASSLSTDTGELFF,TGTGCCAGCAGCTTAAGTACCGACACCGGGGAGCTGTTTTTT
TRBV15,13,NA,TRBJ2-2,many,CATSRVNPGELFF,TGTGCCACCAGCAGAGTCAATCCCGGGGAGCTGTTTTTT
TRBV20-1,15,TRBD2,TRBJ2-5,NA,CSAKLAGGPGETQYF,TGCAGTGCAAAACTAGCGGGAGGGCCGGGAGAGACCCAGTACTTC
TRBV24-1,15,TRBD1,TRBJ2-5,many,CATSDWNDRGETQYF,TGTGCCACCAGTGATTGGAACGACAGGGGTGAGACCCAGTACTTC
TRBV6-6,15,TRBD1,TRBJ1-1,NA,CATIPGQGWGTEAFF,TGTGCCACCATCCCGGGACAGGGATGGGGCACTGAAGCTTTCTTT